What follows describes a single T cell receptor (beta chain). Its matching antigen is unknown. The CDR3 covers 15 residues. The sample belongs to a study of cytomegalovirus exposure and HLA in healthy donors. In the study overall: In an earlier analysis, approximately 120 million unique TCR beta sequences were found from some 200 million T cells. Whole-study results and caveats: In vitro confirmation showed three CMV-associated chains to be CMV antigen specific. Later analysis suggested links between common viral pathogens and several top significant clusters.

Healthy bone marrow donors made up the cohort. Primers: 60 Vbeta forward and 13 Jbeta reverse. The repertoire was sequenced with immunoSEQ multiplex PCR; TCRdb's copy has only in-frame clones and lacks some. The table records about 150,000 clones, 75% to 80% of them present only once. This chain uses TRBV21-1 with TRBJ1-5; the DNA was not used to check the table's D call, TRBD1. TRBV21-1 corresponds to a pseudogene. Sequenced input: PBMCs. The TCR sequence derives from a male donor in good health and CMV-seronegative. In DNA, the CDR3 is TGTGCCAGCAGCCCCCACAGGGACAACAATCAGCCCCAGCATTTT. Protein sequence: CASSPHRDNNQPQHF.